What follows is one T cell receptor (beta chain) and its context. At the deep level, the assay was run. Sorted-subset replicate PCR reactions contained about 200 ng DNA, corresponding to roughly 29,000 T cell genomes. Methods used by the authors: Junction-only sequences without quality scores were provided by ImmunoSEQ, so filtering was different. Some clones are missing from TCRdb's copy, which holds only in-frame ones; the method was immunoSEQ multiplex PCR. Clone size and the V and J calls come from that table; the DNA yielded D and trimming. The sample lists fewer than 1.6 million clones, around 98.5% occurring once. The ends were cut back, 3 bases at V and 6 bases at J, with 13 bases in the middle. This CDR3 is built from 13 residues. Germline values: CDR1 SGDLS, CDR2 YYNGEE. This sample stems from a study of shared clonotypes between healthy human individuals. Looking at the study overall: Three plates were used per donor for CD4 naive, three for CD4 memory, two for CD8 naive and one for CD8 memory.

The sample taken for sequencing was naive CD4+ T cells sorted from blood. Regarding subset: CD45RA+ positively selected. The sequence came from a man aged 25-45 years in good health. This chain uses TRBV9 with TRBJ2-7, with a weak D call TRBD2 (5 bases). In nucleotides, the CDR3 is TGTGCCAGCAGCGCACTAGTTTATGGCGAGCAGTACTTC. It encodes CASSALVYGEQYF.